This T cell receptor beta chain was captured by sequencing in a study of cytomegalovirus exposure and HLA in healthy donors. The germline gives CDR1 SEHNR, CDR2 FQNEAQ (reference sequence). The CDR3 is made up of 15 amino acids. The PCR used 60 Vbeta and 13 Jbeta primers. The table came from immunoSEQ multiplex PCR; TCRdb's copy has only in-frame clones and leaves some out. The data hold about 130,000 clones, with roughly 80% observed a single time. In the case of this clone: What it recognizes is unknown. One end of the junction is discordant with germline, which a read error may explain.

Study-level results: Among TCR beta chains, those listed as cytomegalovirus-associated numbered about 150. For TCR beta chains, V- and J-gene trimming was later linked to a missense DCLRE1C variant. TCR association rates varied by HLA locus in a later analysis, with DRB1 highest and HLA-C lowest. Later analysis showed most CMV-associated TCR beta chains appearing HLA-restricted.

Source material: PBMCs. The sequence came from a man aged 25 to 40 in good health and CMV-seronegative. The chain employs TRBV7-9 and TRBJ2-2; D gene unclear. The CDR3 region has the DNA TGTTCCAGCAGCTTAGGCAGCGTCATCACCGGGGAGCTGTTTTTT. Its translation: CSSSLGSVITGELFF. Complete variable domain (other parts from reference TRBV7-9 and TRBJ2-2): DTGVSQNPRHKITKRGQNVTFRCDPISEHNRLYWYRQTLGQGPEFLTYFQNEAQLEKSRLLSDRFSAERPKGSFSTLEIQRTEQGDSAMYLCSSSLGSVITGELFFGEGSRLTVL.